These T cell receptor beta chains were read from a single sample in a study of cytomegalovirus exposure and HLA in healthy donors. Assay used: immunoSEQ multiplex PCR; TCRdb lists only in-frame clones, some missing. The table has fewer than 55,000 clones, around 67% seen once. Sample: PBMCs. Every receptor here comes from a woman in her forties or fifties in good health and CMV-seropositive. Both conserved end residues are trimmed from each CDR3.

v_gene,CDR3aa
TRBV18,ASSPQGTYGYT
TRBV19,ASNDRDGGYQPQH
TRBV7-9,ASSYGLAGNTGELF
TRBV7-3,ASSSLLAGGPDTQY
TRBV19,ASSNRAGMNTEAF
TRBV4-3,ASSQDLRGLRVTGELF
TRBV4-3,ASSQEGTGAYNEQF
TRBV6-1,ASSGKRGYGYT
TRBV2,ASSPNRAGETQY
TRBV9,ASSVGPGGGNTIY
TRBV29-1,SVPRGETQY
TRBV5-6,ASSFRGVEAF
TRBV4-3,ASSQRLSFGSGHQNTEAF
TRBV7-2,ASSSGLIGDEQF
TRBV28,ASSLRISSGGNEQF
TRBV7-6,ASSFSIGGARTEAF
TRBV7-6,ASSSYRTYEQY
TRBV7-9,ASSAPTGPPYEQY
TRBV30,AWSVLAGGLGYT
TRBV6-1,AADRDRASYEQY
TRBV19,ASSPMSGGDTEAF
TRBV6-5,ASSLEVTSYEQY
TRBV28,ASSPPGTGAYEQY
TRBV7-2,ASSFNRGPYEQY
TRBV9,ASSMGDNGGSPLH
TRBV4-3,ASSRRSGTSGFNEQF
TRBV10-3,AISAENYEQY
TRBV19,ASSIRGTGKDTEAF
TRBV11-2,ASSARRQGNTEAF
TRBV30,AWSAGTASNQPQH
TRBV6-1,ASSDHGVMKTQY
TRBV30,AWSRMSQGPRGYT
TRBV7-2,ASSSLGLAGGRTDTQY
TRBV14,ASSQGPGYT
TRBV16,ASSQGTLNTEAF
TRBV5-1,ASSPVQARTGS
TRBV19,ASSTKQGRMTNYGYT
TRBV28,ASSFLSPYEQY
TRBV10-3,ATGLAGGKDTQY
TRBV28,ASSLGGPTDTQY
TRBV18,ASSPEQGSGANVLT
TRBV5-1,ASSATGGWNEQF
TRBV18,ASSPLRQGNIYEQY
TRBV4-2,ASSQGTGGRQGNTIY
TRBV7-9,ASSLSAGARETQY
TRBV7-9,ASSLIGYEQF
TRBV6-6,ASSSRDRGHEQY
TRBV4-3,ASSQDSQVYGYT
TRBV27,ASSPSIITYNEQF
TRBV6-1,ASSLGQGIGEKLF
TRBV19,ASTGFRNQPQH